This T cell receptor (beta chain) was captured by sequencing in a study of CD8+ T cells in alopecia areata. Study in general: The SALT score measured affected scalp surface percentage in treated patients.

The germline CDR1 and CDR2 sequences are SGHAT and FQNNGV. The V end lost 2 bases, the J end lost 8 bases, and 7 bases lay between the germline ends. This CDR3 is built from 11 residues. Details on this clone: Its matching antigen is unknown.

Specified treatment: oral pan-JAK inhibitor, 5-10 mg twice daily. Investigators isolated RNA and reverse transcribed it into cDNA to act as the sequencing template. Repertoires were generated with immunoSEQ multiplex PCR, while TCRdb's copy carries only in-frame clones and drops some. The sample lists fewer than 200,000 clones; around 58% were seen once. The study's findings and limits: While patients received tofacitinib, many expanded lesional clones remained present in scalp and blood. In lesional scalp, particularly from alopecia totalis/universalis, clonality was higher than in normal scalp. Scalp samples also yield sequences from resident alphabeta T cells of normal skin.

This receptor was identified in a human donor with alopecia areata. The sample here was CD8+ T cells sorted from blood, taken at week 24, from a patient treated with tofacitinib. J is TRBJ2-7 and V is TRBV11-2; no reliable D call. CDR3 nucleotides: TGTGCCAGCAGCTTAACGGCCCAGCAGTACTTC. Its protein product is CASSLTAQQYF.